These 30 T cell receptor beta chains were all obtained from the same sample, sequenced in a study of molecular identifiers for immune sequencing clone quantification. TCRdb itself ran the PCR reads through MiXCR, one entry per CDR3 protein. The table has about half a million distinct CDR3 sequences, about 21% seen once. The sequenced sample was naive CD8+ T cells from blood, with Jurkat cell RNA spiked in. Subset described: FACS-sorted CD8+CD4-CCR7+CD45RA+ naive T cells. The receptors come from a human donor in good health. Some libraries in this study had Jurkat cell RNA spiked in.

There are many counts of this clonotype. The genes are TRBV15 and TRBJ2-6, with D possibly matching TRBD2 (5 bases). The CDR3 covers 17 residues. Germline CDR1 and CDR2: LNHNV and YYDKDF (reference sequence). V lost 4 bases and J lost 3, with 16 bases in between. CDR3 amino acids: CATSTSFIGSGANVLTF. CDR3 nucleotide sequence: TGTGCCACCAGCACCTCATTTATTGGGAGTGGGGCCAACGTCCTGACTTTC.

This clonotype appeared a single time. It may be a read error: a sequence one base away is much more abundant. This chain connects TRBV12-5 to TRBJ1-5; tentatively, D is TRBD1 (5 bases). CDR3 length: 14 residues. CDR1 is LGHNT, CDR2 FRNRAP, per germline. CDR3 amino acids: CASAPGGINRPQHF. The DNA of the CDR3 is TGTGCTAGTGCTCCCGGGGGGATCAATCGGCCCCAGCATTTT.

Points on this clonotype: This may arise from a read error, as a much more abundant clone is one base away. The rearrangement uses TRBV12-3 or TRBV12-4 and TRBJ2-3, with D tentatively TRBD1 (6 bases). The CDR3 is made up of 14 amino acids. Here the CDR3 reads CARSWSQGSDTQYF. The CDR3 coding sequence is TGTGCCCGCAGTTGGTCACAGGGCTCAGATACGCAGTATTTT.

Many counts were recorded for this clonotype. The genes are TRBV19 and TRBJ2-7; 9 bases line up with TRBD1. V shed 3 bases and J 3 bases; nucleotides not matched to a gene: 3. This CDR3 is 14 amino acids long. Germline CDR1 and CDR2: LNHDA and SQIVND (reference sequence). The CDR3 reads CASSIGTGYYEQYF. The CDR3, as DNA: TGTGCCAGTAGTATTGGGACAGGGTACTACGAGCAGTACTTC.

The V call is TRBV7-9, the J call TRBJ2-1, with unresolved D. Germline values: CDR1 SEHNR, CDR2 FQNEAQ (reference sequence). V was pared by 0 bases and J by 10 bases, with 7 bases between. The CDR3 sequence is 12 residues long. This chain's CDR3 is CASSLALVEQFF. CDR3 nucleotide sequence: TGTGCCAGCAGCTTAGCGCTGGTAGAGCAGTTCTTC.

This clonotype was seen just once. This may be a read error: a much more frequent sequence differs by one nucleotide. This is likely a read error, given that the CDR3 carries no conserved phenylalanine or tryptophan at its end. The gene calls are TRBV2 and TRBJ1-1, with no clear D. V lost 5 bases to trimming and J lost 1 base, with 11 bases between them. This CDR3 is built from 14 residues. CDR1 and CDR2 from the germline V gene are SNHLY and FYNNEI. CDR3 nucleotide sequence: TGTGCCAGCAGTACCCTGGCGGCGAACACTGAAGCTTTCCTT. This encodes CASSTLAANTEAFL.

This clonotype was found many times. The chain links TRBV5-6 to TRBJ2-1; D not certain. The CDR3 has 12 amino acids. The germline V gene encodes CDR1 SGHDT and CDR2 YYEEEE. V shed 1 base and J shed 5 bases, with 4 bases lying between them. The CDR3 loop is CASSLPNNEQFF. Written as DNA, the CDR3 is TGTGCCAGCAGCTTGCCTAACAATGAGCAGTTCTTC.

V is TRBV4-1 and J is TRBJ2-3; D not resolved. Germline CDR1 and CDR2: MGHRA and YSYEKL. This CDR3 has 16 residues. V shed 0 bases and J shed 3 bases, with 13 bases lying between them. DNA for the CDR3: TGCGCCAGCAGCCAAGAGGGTTCCTATGCAACAGATACGCAGTATTTT. Its protein is CASSQEGSYATDTQYF.

This clonotype was seen more than once but under ten times. The chain combines TRBV7-9 with TRBJ1-5; D possibly corresponds to TRBD1 (5 bases). V gave up 5 bases and J gave up 5 bases, with 16 bases separating them. The CDR3 is made up of 15 amino acids. In germline, CDR1 is SEHNR, CDR2 FQNEAQ (reference sequence). The CDR3 protein is CASSEVGLGDQPQHF. CDR3 in DNA: TGTGCCAGCAGCGAAGTGGGGTTGGGGGATCAGCCCCAGCATTTT. Supplemented by reference TRBV7-9 and TRBJ1-5, the full variable domain reads DTGVSQNPRHKITKRGQNVTFRCDPISEHNRLYWYRQTLGQGPEFLTYFQNEAQLEKSRLLSDRFSAERPKGSFSTLEIQRTEQGDSAMYLCASSEVGLGDQPQHFGDGTRLSIL.

Details on this clonotype: Possible read error: a much larger clone is one base away. This chain uses TRBV7-2 with TRBJ1-4; possibly TRBD1 for D (5 bases). The CDR3 consists of 14 residues. The germline V gene encodes CDR1 SGHTA and CDR2 FQGNSA. Between the trimmed V and J ends, which lost 0 bases and 12 bases, there was a span of 14 bases. This chain's CDR3 is CASSLAGAREQLFF. DNA for the CDR3: TGTGCCAGCAGCTTAGCCGGGGCGAGGGAACAACTGTTTTTT.

This rearrangement joins TRBV6-1 to TRBJ2-7, with no clear D. The CDR3 totals 15 residues. Trimming cost V 1 base and J 3 bases, with 13 bases left between them. Per germline, CDR1 MNHNS and CDR2 SASEGT. The CDR3 is CASSEGRSPVYEQYF. CDR3 bases: TGTGCCAGCAGTGAAGGCCGGTCCCCCGTCTACGAGCAGTACTTC.

This clonotype has a count of ten or more. The CDR3 spells CASSPGNEQFF. The CDR3 region has the DNA TGTGCCAGCAGTCCGGGGAATGAGCAGTTCTTC. This chain uses TRBV9 with TRBJ2-1, with TRBD2 as a possible D gene (5 bases). From germline, CDR1 is SGDLS and CDR2 YYNGEE. This CDR3 is 11 amino acids long. Trimming cost V 5 bases and J 7 bases, with 7 bases left between them. Variable domain in full (rest from reference TRBV9 and TRBJ2-1): DSGVTQTPKHLITATGQRVTLRCSPRSGDLSVYWYQQSLDQGLQFLIQYYNGEERAKGNILERFSAQQFPDLHSELNLSSLELGDSALYFCASSPGNEQFFGPGTRLTVL.

This clonotype was recorded a few times. The chain uses TRBV7-8 and TRBJ2-7; 7 nucleotides match TRBD2. Losses at the gene ends were 2 bases for V and 2 bases for J; bases not matched to a gene: 9. The CDR3 sequence is 16 residues long. Germline V CDR1 and CDR2: SGHVS, FQNEAQ. The chain's CDR3 is CASSLSERGLTYEQYF. The CDR3 DNA reads as TGTGCCAGCAGCTTATCCGAGCGGGGCCTAACCTACGAGCAGTACTTC.

The sample holds many counts of this clonotype. The gene calls are TRBV6-6 and TRBJ1-1; D not certain. The CDR3 has 13 residues. Per germline, CDR1 MNHNY and CDR2 SVGAGI (reference sequence). V shed 4 bases and J shed 4 bases, with 10 bases lying between them. This chain's CDR3 is CASSFRTGTEAFF. The CDR3 nucleotides are TGTGCCAGCAGTTTTCGGACTGGCACTGAAGCTTTCTTT.

A remark on this clonotype: A much larger clonotype is one base distant, so this may be a read error. The chain carries TRBV5-1 and TRBJ2-5; TRBD2 agrees at 9 bases. The length of the CDR3 is 14 residues. Germline V CDR1 and CDR2: SGHRS, YFSETQ. The CDR3 sequence is CASSFSSGEETQHF. CDR3 DNA sequence: TGCGCCAGCAGCTTCTCTAGCGGGGAAGAGACCCAGCACTTC.

The V gene is TRBV7-9, the J gene TRBJ2-3; TRBD2 aligns across 12 bases. CDR3 length: 17 residues. The J segment lost 2 bases and the V segment lost 4 bases, leaving 7 bases of the junction unmatched. Looked up from germline, CDR1 is SEHNR and CDR2 is FQNEAQ (reference sequence). The CDR3 DNA reads TGTGCCAGCAGCTCAGACCTAGCGGGAGGGATCACAGATACGCAGTATTTT. It is translated as CASSSDLAGGITDTQYF.

This clonotype has at least ten counts. V gene TRBV27 combines with J gene TRBJ2-7; 8 nucleotides align to TRBD1. Trimming took 5 bases from V and 1 from J; bases not matched to a gene: 4. CDR1 and CDR2 from the germline V gene are MNHEY and SMNVEV (reference sequence). The length of the CDR3 is 14 residues. CDR3 DNA: TGTGCCAGCAGTAACAACAGGGGGTCCTACGAGCAGTACTTC. Amino acid sequence: CASSNNRGSYEQYF.

A remark on this clonotype: This clone may be a read error of a much larger clone one base away. V and J are TRBV9 and TRBJ2-7; maybe TRBD1 (5 bases). This CDR3 is 13 amino acids long. CDR1 is SGDLS, CDR2 YYNGEE, per germline. DNA of the CDR3: TGTGCCAGCAGCGTAGGGGGCCCTTACGAGCAGCACTTC. Its translation: CASSVGGPYEQHF.

This clonotype was seen at least ten times. This sequence joins TRBV6-5 and TRBJ2-3; the D is unclear. V lost 6 bases to trimming and J lost 1 base, with 17 bases between them. Germline V gene data show CDR1 as MNHEY and CDR2 as SVGAGI. The CDR3 totals 16 residues. The CDR3 bases are TGTGCCAGCAGCCCCCGGAGTAGCTACGGCACAGATACGCAGTATTTT. It specifies CASSPRSSYGTDTQYF.

The V gene is TRBV11-2, the J gene TRBJ2-1, with D unresolved. CDR1 and CDR2 (germline): SGHAT, FQNNGV. V was clipped by 0 bases and J by 10 bases, with 16 bases between them. The CDR3 length is 15 residues. In DNA, the CDR3 is TGTGCCAGCAGCTTAGATCCGACCTTCTACGGGGAGCAGTTCTTC. It is translated as CASSLDPTFYGEQFF. Filled out from reference TRBV11-2 and TRBJ2-1, the complete variable domain reads EAGVAQSPRYKIIEKRQSVAFWCNPISGHATLYWYQQILGQGPKLLIQFQNNGVVDDSQLPKDRFSAERLKGVDSTLKIQPAKLEDSAVYLCASSLDPTFYGEQFFGPGTRLTVL.

In this sample, this clonotype turned up many times. The chain employs TRBV7-9 and TRBJ2-2; D ambiguous. The CDR3 runs 16 residues. V lost 4 bases and J 6 bases, leaving 18 bases between the germline ends. The germline gives CDR1 SEHNR, CDR2 FQNEAQ (reference sequence). CDR3 loop: CASSSMDHRLAGELFF. The CDR3 nucleotides are TGTGCCAGCAGCTCCATGGACCACCGGCTTGCCGGGGAGCTGTTTTTT. Full variable domain (remainder filled in from reference TRBV7-9 and TRBJ2-2): DTGVSQNPRHKITKRGQNVTFRCDPISEHNRLYWYRQTLGQGPEFLTYFQNEAQLEKSRLLSDRFSAERPKGSFSTLEIQRTEQGDSAMYLCASSSMDHRLAGELFFGEGSRLTVL.

This clonotype was seen a few times. This chain joins TRBV7-2 and TRBJ2-7, with unresolved D. V dropped 5 bases and J dropped 4 bases, with 12 bases sitting between them. The V gene's germline CDR1 is SGHTA and CDR2 FQGNSA. The CDR3 runs 13 residues. CDR3 sequence: CASSPPLNYEQYF. Written as DNA, the CDR3 is TGTGCCAGCAGCCCACCCCTAAATTACGAGCAGTACTTC.

Of note for this clonotype: This CDR3 fails to terminate in the conserved phenylalanine or tryptophan, so it likely reflects a read error. J is TRBJ1-2 and V is TRBV30; no reliable D call. CDR1 and CDR2 from the germline V gene are GTSNPN and SVGIG (reference sequence). The CDR3 is made up of 13 amino acids. V shed 3 bases and J shed 8 bases, with 16 bases lying between them. CDR3 sequence reads: CAWSYSGLGGYTL. CDR3 coding DNA: TGTGCCTGGAGCTATTCGGGTCTGGGGGGCTACACCCTC.

Only a few counts were recorded for this clonotype. This chain uses TRBV20-1 with TRBJ2-7; 7 nucleotides agree with TRBD1. Unmatched junction bases numbered 8, after V lost 3 bases and J lost 3 bases. The CDR3 runs 14 residues. Per the germline V gene, CDR1 is DFQATT and CDR2 is SNEGSKA (reference sequence). The CDR3 here is CSASSSDRYYEQYF. The CDR3 DNA reads as TGCAGTGCTAGTTCCTCGGACAGGTACTACGAGCAGTACTTC.

This rearrangement joins TRBV9 to TRBJ2-2, with 11 bases matching TRBD2. This CDR3 is 21 amino acids long. The V and J ends lost 3 bases and 0 bases, in that order; junction bases with no gene match: 16. The V gene's germline CDR1 is SGDLS and CDR2 YYNGEE. The CDR3 reads CASSAERTSGFLVANTGELFF. DNA of the CDR3: TGTGCCAGCAGCGCCGAGAGGACTAGCGGGTTCCTTGTCGCGAACACCGGGGAGCTGTTTTTT. Based on the CDR3 plus reference TRBV9 and TRBJ2-2, the full variable domain is DSGVTQTPKHLITATGQRVTLRCSPRSGDLSVYWYQQSLDQGLQFLIQYYNGEERAKGNILERFSAQQFPDLHSELNLSSLELGDSALYFCASSAERTSGFLVANTGELFFGEGSRLTVL.

A few counts support this clonotype. V gene TRBV9 combines with J gene TRBJ1-4, with D tentatively TRBD1 (5 bases). This CDR3 is built from 14 residues. The germline V gene has CDR1 SGDLS and CDR2 YYNGEE. The V end was cut by 0 bases, the J end by 5 bases, with 8 bases between. For the CDR3, the DNA is TGTGCCAGCAGCGTAGAGGGGTCCAATGAAAAACTGTTTTTT. This encodes CASSVEGSNEKLFF.

This clonotype was recorded at least ten times. The gene calls are TRBV12-3 or TRBV12-4 and TRBJ1-1; D gene ambiguous. V was trimmed by 2 bases and J by 3 bases, leaving 13 bases between them. The CDR3 totals 15 residues. This CDR3 is CASSLRREAYTEAFF. The CDR3 DNA is TGTGCCAGCAGTTTAAGGAGGGAAGCGTACACTGAAGCTTTCTTT.

This clonotype was observed many times. The V call is TRBV7-2, the J call TRBJ2-3, with TRBD2 matching over 10 bases. Trimming took 5 bases from V and 2 from J; bases not matched to a gene: 7. This CDR3 is 16 amino acids long. Germline CDR1 SGHTA, CDR2 FQGNSA. Here the CDR3 reads CASSPISGGITDTQYF. In nucleotides, the CDR3 is TGTGCCAGCAGCCCCATTAGCGGGGGGATCACAGATACGCAGTATTTT.

On this clonotype itself: Just one base apart from a much larger clone, this may be a read error. The V call is TRBV6-5, the J call TRBJ1-1; a possible D gene is TRBD1 (5 bases). Germline assignment: CDR1 MNHEY and CDR2 SVGAGI. The CDR3 totals 12 residues. In nucleotides, the CDR3 is TGTGCCAGCAGTGCGATCGGGACTGAAGCTCTCTTT. The encoded protein is CASSAIGTEALF.

Ten or more counts support this clonotype. The V call is TRBV7-9, the J call TRBJ2-7; D is ambiguous. The CDR3 spans 12 residues. CDR1 is SEHNR, CDR2 FQNEAQ, per germline (reference sequence). V lost 1 base to trimming and J lost 3 bases, with 4 bases between them. The CDR3, as DNA: TGTGCCAGCAGCTTAGAGAACTACGAGCAGTACTTC. Amino acid sequence: CASSLENYEQYF.